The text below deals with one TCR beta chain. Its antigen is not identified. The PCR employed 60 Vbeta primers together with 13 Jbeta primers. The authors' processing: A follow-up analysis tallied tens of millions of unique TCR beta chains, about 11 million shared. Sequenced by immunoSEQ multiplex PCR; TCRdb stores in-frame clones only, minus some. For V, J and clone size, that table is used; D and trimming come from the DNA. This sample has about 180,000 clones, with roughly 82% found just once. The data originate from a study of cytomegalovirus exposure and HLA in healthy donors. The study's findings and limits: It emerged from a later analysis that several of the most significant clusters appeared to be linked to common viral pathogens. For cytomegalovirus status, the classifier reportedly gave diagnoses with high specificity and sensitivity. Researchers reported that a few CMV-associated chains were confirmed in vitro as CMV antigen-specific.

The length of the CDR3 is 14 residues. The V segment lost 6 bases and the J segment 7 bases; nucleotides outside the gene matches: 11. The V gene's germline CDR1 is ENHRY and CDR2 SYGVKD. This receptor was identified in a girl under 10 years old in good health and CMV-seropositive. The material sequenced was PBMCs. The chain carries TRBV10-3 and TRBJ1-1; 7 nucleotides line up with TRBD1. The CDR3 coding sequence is TGTGCCATCAGAGCTTTTCGGGACAGTATTGAAGCTTTCTTT. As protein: CAIRAFRDSIEAFF.